The 13 T cell receptor beta chains presented below share a single source sample, sequenced in a study of T and B cells in COVID-19 patients. Multiplex PCR with BIOMED2 TRB-A/B primer pools amplified TRB rearrangements. TCRdb re-analysed the multiplex PCR reads in MiXCR, keeping a single row per CDR3 protein. The sample shows 1,200 to 1,500 distinct CDR3 sequences, approximately 25% of them seen only once. From blood, about 240-550 ng of genomic DNA served as TRB template. Material: blood. Receptors were obtained from a human donor with active COVID-19.

This clonotype is labeled as medium-sized. This chain uses TRBV6-2 or TRBV6-3 with TRBJ2-7; D not resolved. Germline V gene lookup returns CDR1 MNHEY and CDR2 SVGEGT. CDR3 length: 14 residues. V was trimmed by 5 bases and J by 0 bases, leaving 11 bases between them. The CDR3 nucleotides read TGTGCCAGCAGTCTCGGTCCCCCCTCCTACGAGCAGTACTTC. The encoded protein is CASSLGPPSYEQYF.

The CDR3 region is CASSEGRSDRGSANYGYTF. CDR3 DNA: TGCGCCAGCAGCGAAGGCAGGTCGGACAGGGGATCAGCTAACTATGGCTACACCTTC. The chain has TRBV5-1 and TRBJ1-2; 9 bases map to TRBD1. This CDR3 region has 19 residues. J lost 0 bases, V lost 4 bases, and 16 bases had no gene match. Germline V gene sequence: CDR1 SGHRS, CDR2 YFSETQ.

There are a few counts of this clonotype. The chain recombines TRBV27 with TRBJ1-1; D possibly corresponds to TRBD1 (6 bases). Trimming left V 3 bases short and J 3 bases short, with 8 bases between. The CDR3 sequence is 13 residues long. CDR1 MNHEY and CDR2 SMNVEV come from the germline V gene (reference sequence). The CDR3, as DNA: TGTGCCAGCAGTTTGTACAGGGACACTGAAGCTTTCTTT. Amino acids: CASSLYRDTEAFF.

This clonotype is medium-sized (0.01 to 0.1%) by share. The V and J genes are TRBV18 and TRBJ1-1; TRBD1 aligns across 10 bases. The CDR3 has 16 amino acids. The germline CDR1 and CDR2 sequences are KGHSH and LQKENI. Trimming at V came to 6 bases and at J to 0 bases, leaving 7 bases not matched to a gene. This CDR3 reads CASSPRTGGMNTEAFF. CDR3 DNA sequence: TGTGCCAGCTCTCCTAGGACAGGGGGGATGAACACTGAAGCTTTCTTT.

This clonotype rates as medium-sized. The CDR3 here is CASSLGGFGEQYF. The CDR3 DNA sequence: TGTGCCAGCAGCTTGGGGGGGTTCGGCGAGCAGTACTTC. The chain carries TRBV5-6 and TRBJ2-7; either TRBD1 or TRBD2 may supply D (5 bases each). V shed 0 bases and J shed 6 bases, with 10 bases lying between them. Germline V gene sequence: CDR1 SGHDT, CDR2 YYEEEE. The CDR3 runs to 13 residues. Combining the CDR3 with reference TRBV5-6 and TRBJ2-7 gives the whole variable domain DAGVTQSPTHLIKTRGQQVTLRCSPKSGHDTVSWYQQALGQGPQFIFQYYEEEERQRGNFPDRFSGHQFPNYSSELNVNALLLGDSALYLCASSLGGFGEQYFGPGTRLTVT.

This clonotype appeared a few times. CDR3 region: CASSQESLSDNRGAYNEQFF. The CDR3 DNA sequence: TGTGCCAGCAGCCAAGAGTCACTTTCCGACAACAGGGGGGCCTACAATGAGCAGTTCTTC. This sequence joins TRBV14 and TRBJ2-1; TRBD1 aligns across 8 bases. V was pared by 0 bases and J by 2 bases, with 15 bases of the junction left unmatched. CDR3 size: 20 residues. Germline-derived CDR1 and CDR2 are SGHDN and FVKESK. Complete variable domain (other parts from reference TRBV14 and TRBJ2-1): EAGVTQFPSHSVIEKGQTVTLRCDPISGHDNLYWYRRVMGKEIKFLLHFVKESKQDESGMPNNRFLAERTGGTYSTLKVQPAELEDSGVYFCASSQESLSDNRGAYNEQFFGPGTRLTVL.

On this clonotype: The junction shows a germline mismatch at one end, possibly a read error. J is TRBJ2-2 and V is TRBV7-7; 7 nucleotides line up with TRBD1. CDR1 SSHAT and CDR2 FNYEAQ come from the germline V gene (reference sequence). This CDR3 is built from 14 residues. CDR3 in amino acids: CASSRDSNTGELFF. The CDR3 DNA follows: TGTGCTAGCAGTCGGGACAGTAACACCGGGGAGCTGTTTTTT.

By share, this clonotype ranks as medium-sized. V and J are TRBV12-3 or TRBV12-4 and TRBJ2-1, with TRBD2 identical over 9 bases. V lost 3 bases and J lost 7; bases outside the gene matches: 4. The CDR3 totals 14 residues. The CDR3, as DNA: TGTGCCAGCAGTTTGCCTAGCGGGATAAATGAGCAGTTCTTC. Its translation is CASSLPSGINEQFF.

This clonotype rates as medium-sized. The chain joins TRBV12-3 or TRBV12-4 to TRBJ1-6; possibly TRBD1 for D (5 bases). V was clipped by 7 bases and J by 8 bases, with 18 bases between them. The CDR3 totals 15 residues. CDR3 region: CASTLRGGTDSPLHF. The CDR3 DNA sequence: TGTGCCAGCACACTTCGGGGGGGGACCGATTCACCCCTCCACTTT.

Worth noting for this clonotype: Its ends do not fully match the called genes, so a read error is possible. This chain links TRBV7-2 with TRBJ2-1; 9 bases are a match to TRBD2. The CDR3 is made up of 19 amino acids. Germline CDR1 is SGHTA and CDR2 is FQGNSA. CDR3 in DNA: TGTGCCAGCAGCTTACTCGGCGCTAGCGGGACCGCCTTGTACAATAAGCAGTTCTTC. This sequence encodes CASSLLGASGTALYNKQFF.

By sample share, this clonotype is medium-sized. V gene TRBV6-1 combines with J gene TRBJ2-5, with 11 bases lining up with TRBD1. J gave up 5 bases and V 6 bases, and 5 bases lay outside the gene matches. Germline-derived CDR1 and CDR2 are MNHNS and SASEGT. CDR3 size: 14 residues. CDR3 residues: CASRRTGGAETQYF. CDR3 DNA: TGTGCCAGCAGGAGGACAGGGGGCGCCGAGACCCAGTACTTC.

This clonotype is classed as medium-sized. The chain recombines TRBV19 with TRBJ1-3; D remains unclear. This CDR3 is built from 15 residues. V lost 3 bases and J 8 bases, leaving 17 bases between the germline ends. The germline V gene has CDR1 LNHDA and CDR2 SQIVND (reference sequence). Written as DNA, the CDR3 is TGTGCCAGTAGTATTGGAGGATCCGAAGCCCACACCATATATTTT. Amino acids: CASSIGGSEAHTIYF.

This clonotype is termed large. CDR3 in DNA: TGTGCCAGTAGTGGCGCGGGGCGGACAGATACGCAGTATTTT. As protein: CASSGAGRTDTQYF. The V and J genes are TRBV19 and TRBJ2-3; D might be TRBD2 (6 bases). The CDR3 length is 14 residues. Trimming left V 5 bases short and J 3 bases short, with 12 bases between. Germline values: CDR1 LNHDA, CDR2 SQIVND (reference sequence).